The clone carrying this T cell receptor (beta chain) occurred a few times. V was shortened by 0 bases and J by 1 base, with 12 bases between the two germline ends. The CDR3 spans 16 residues. Germline-derived CDR1 and CDR2 are SGHVS and FQNEAQ. This sample is drawn from a study of CD8+ T cells in alopecia areata. Once RNA had been extracted, it was reverse transcribed into cDNA to act as the sequencing template. TCRdb keeps only in-frame clones here, not all; method: immunoSEQ multiplex PCR. The sample lists more than 90,000 clones, 50% to 75% occurring once. Stated treatment: oral pan-JAK inhibitor, 5-10 mg twice daily.

This clonotype was sampled from a human donor with alopecia areata. This rearrangement joins TRBV7-8 to TRBJ2-5, with D unclear. This sample comprised CD8+ T cells sorted from blood, obtained at week 4, from a patient treated with tofacitinib. CDR3 bases: TGTGCCAGCAGCTTAGCGTTGAGGCAGACCCAAGAGACCCAGTACTTC. Its translation: CASSLALRQTQETQYF.